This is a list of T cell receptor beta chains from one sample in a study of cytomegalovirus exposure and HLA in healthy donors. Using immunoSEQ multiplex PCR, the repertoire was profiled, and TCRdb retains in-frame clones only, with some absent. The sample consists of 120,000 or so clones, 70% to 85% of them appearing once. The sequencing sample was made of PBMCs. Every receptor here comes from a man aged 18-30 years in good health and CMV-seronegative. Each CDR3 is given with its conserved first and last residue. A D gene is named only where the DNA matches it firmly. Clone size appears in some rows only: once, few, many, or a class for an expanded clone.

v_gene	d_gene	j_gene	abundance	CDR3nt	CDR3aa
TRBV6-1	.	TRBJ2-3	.	TGTGCCAGCAGTGAAGGATTAGCGGATACGCAGTATTTT	CASSEGLADTQYF
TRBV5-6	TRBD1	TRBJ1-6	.	TGTGCCAGCAGCTTGGTACAAGCAGGGGGTAATAATTCACCCCTCCACTTT	CASSLVQAGGNNSPLHF
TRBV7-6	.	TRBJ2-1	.	TGTGCCAGCAGTCATTACACCCGGGGAAATGAGCAGTTCTTC	CASSHYTRGNEQFF
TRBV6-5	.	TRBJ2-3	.	TGTGCCAGCAGTCAGACAGAGACCGGTACGCAGTATTTT	CASSQTETGTQYF
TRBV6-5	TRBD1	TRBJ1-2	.	TGTGCCAGCAGCAAGGACAGGGGAAAGGTTGGGACCTTT	CASSKDRGKVGTF
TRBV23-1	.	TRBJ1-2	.	TGCGCCAGCGGGGCGGTACGGACAGCAGCTAACTATGGCTACACCTTC	CASGAVRTAANYGYTF
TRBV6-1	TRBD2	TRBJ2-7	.	TGTGCCAGCAGTGAACTAGCGGGGGGTAAATACGAGCAGTACTTC	CASSELAGGKYEQYF
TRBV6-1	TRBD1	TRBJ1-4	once	TGTGCCAGCAGTGATCCGCCCAGGGGACAGGGCGTGGCAACTAATGAAAAACTGTTTTTT	CASSDPPRGQGVATNEKLFF
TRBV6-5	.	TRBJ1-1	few	TGTGCCAGCAGTTACTCCTACAGGAGGAACACTGAAGCTTTCTTT	CASSYSYRRNTEAFF
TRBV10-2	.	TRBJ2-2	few	TGCGCCAGCTGGGGGAGAAAGACTAGGAGAGGTGGTGGCGGGGAGCTGTTTTTT	CASWGRKTRRGGGGELFF
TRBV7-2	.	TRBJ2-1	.	TGTGCCAGCAGCCCAGGAGGGGGCCGCCGGTTATACAATGAGCAGTTCTTC	CASSPGGGRRLYNEQFF
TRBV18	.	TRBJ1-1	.	TGTGCCAGCTCACCACGGGAGGGGTCGAACACTGAAGCTTTCTTT	CASSPREGSNTEAFF
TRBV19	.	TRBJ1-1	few	TGTGCCAGTAGTGCTCAGAGCCCAGGTAGGGCTTTCTTT	CASSAQSPGRAFF
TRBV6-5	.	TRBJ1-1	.	TGTGCCAGCAGTTACCAGGGTGCAGCTGAAGCTTTCTTT	CASSYQGAAEAFF
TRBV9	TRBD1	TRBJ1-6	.	TGTGCCAGCAGCGCAGAGTCGAGGGGGACAGGGTTACCGGTAGGTCTGGACTCACCCCTCCACTTT	CASSAESRGTGLPVGLDSPLHF
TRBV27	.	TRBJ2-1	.	TGTGCCAGCAGTTTGGAGGGGTCCCATGAGCAGTTCTTC	CASSLEGSHEQFF
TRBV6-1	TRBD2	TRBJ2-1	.	TGTGCCTCGGGGGCCCAGCGGGGGTACTATGAGCAGTTCTTC	CASGAQRGYYEQFF
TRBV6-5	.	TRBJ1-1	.	TGTGCCAGCAGGGAATGGAGTGGGAACACTGAAGCTTTCTTT	CASREWSGNTEAFF
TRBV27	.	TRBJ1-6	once	TGTGCCAGCACAAGCTCCTATAACTCACCCCTCCACTTT	CASTSSYNSPLHF
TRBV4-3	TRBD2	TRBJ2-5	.	TGCGCCAGCAGCCAAGGACGGGGGAGGGAGGAGACCCAGTACTTC	CASSQGRGREETQYF
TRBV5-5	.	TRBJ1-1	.	TGTGCCAGCAGCTTGACAACCCTGGGGGGACTGGAAGCTTTCTTT	CASSLTTLGGLEAFF
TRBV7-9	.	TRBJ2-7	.	TGTGCCAGCAGCTTAAGCCTAGACCCCTACGAGCAGTACTTC	CASSLSLDPYEQYF
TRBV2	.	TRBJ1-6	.	TGTGCCATCAAAAGGGGGGGAGGCCGCAATTCACCCCTCCACTTT	CAIKRGGGRNSPLHF
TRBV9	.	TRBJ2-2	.	TGTGCCAGCAGCGTAGAGCAGAACACCGGGGAGCTGTTTTTT	CASSVEQNTGELFF
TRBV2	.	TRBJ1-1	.	TGTGCCAGCAGTGAAGCACGGACGGGGGAAGCTTTCTTT	CASSEARTGEAFF
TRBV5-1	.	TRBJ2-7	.	TGCGCCAGCAGCTTGGGACAGAGCTACGAGCAGTACTTC	CASSLGQSYEQYF
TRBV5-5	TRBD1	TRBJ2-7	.	TGTGCCAGCAGCACTGGGACAGGGGGCTACGAGCAGTACTTC	CASSTGTGGYEQYF
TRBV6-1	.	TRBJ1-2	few	TGTGCCAGCAGTGAATATAACTATGGCTACACCTTC	CASSEYNYGYTF